The 30 T cell receptor beta chains below come from one sample, sequenced in a study of neurological immune-mediated disorders. TCRdb reprocessed the 5' RACE reads via MiXCR and lists one record per CDR3 protein. The sample lists approximately 100,000 distinct CDR3 sequences; under 4.5% were seen once. The sample was PBMCs. The receptors derive from a woman aged 50 to 60 with multiple sclerosis.

This clonotype appeared many times. The V gene is TRBV3-1, the J gene TRBJ2-7; 7 bases line up with TRBD2. This CDR3 contains 15 residues. Germline assignment: CDR1 LGHDT and CDR2 YNNKEL (reference sequence). The junction had 15 bases not matched to a gene; V was cut back by 6 bases and J by 7 bases. CDR3: CASSPVELAFEEQYF. CDR3 nucleotide sequence: TGTGCCAGCAGTCCCGTAGAACTAGCGTTTGAAGAGCAGTACTTC.

This clonotype appeared many times. V and J are TRBV7-2 and TRBJ2-7; weak D call: TRBD1 (5 bases). Germline CDR1 is SGHTA and CDR2 is FQGNSA. The CDR3 is 12 residues long. Trimming cost V 5 bases and J 7 bases, with 12 bases left between them. The CDR3 here is CASSPGSTEQYF. For the CDR3, the DNA is TGTGCCAGCAGCCCAGGGTCTACGGAGCAGTACTTC.

This clonotype was counted ten times or more. This chain links TRBV3-1 with TRBJ2-7, with 8 nucleotides matching TRBD1. Germline assignment: CDR1 LGHDT and CDR2 YNNKEL (reference sequence). The CDR3 totals 16 residues. Losses at the gene ends were 2 bases for V and 0 bases for J; bases not matched to a gene: 6. Here the CDR3 DNA reads TGTGCCAGCAGCCAACGGGACAGGTTTAGCTCCTACGAGCAGTACTTC. It is translated as CASSQRDRFSSYEQYF.

This clonotype was counted many times. This chain uses TRBV11-2 with TRBJ2-5; TRBD2 matches at 9 bases. J gave up 2 bases and V 5 bases, and 6 bases lay outside the gene matches. There are 15 residues in the CDR3. Germline assignment: CDR1 SGHAT and CDR2 FQNNGV. CDR3 coding DNA: TGTGCCAGCAGCCCCGGACTAGCGACACAAGAGACCCAGTACTTC. It translates to CASSPGLATQETQYF. The complete variable domain, with remaining parts taken from reference TRBV11-2 and TRBJ2-5, reads EAGVAQSPRYKIIEKRQSVAFWCNPISGHATLYWYQQILGQGPKLLIQFQNNGVVDDSQLPKDRFSAERLKGVDSTLKIQPAKLEDSAVYLCASSPGLATQETQYFGPGTRLLVL.

Ten or more counts support this clonotype. This chain uses TRBV10-3 with TRBJ2-7; possible D gene TRBD1, 5 bases. The CDR3 has 13 amino acids. Between the trimmed V and J ends, which lost 7 bases and 5 bases, there was a span of 15 bases. The germline V gene encodes CDR1 ENHRY and CDR2 SYGVKD. The CDR3 DNA is TGTGCCATCACCGAATCTTGGGGCCACGAGCAGTACTTC. It specifies CAITESWGHEQYF.

This clonotype was counted many times. The chain uses TRBV9 and TRBJ2-1; D is perhaps TRBD2 (6 bases). This CDR3 comprises 15 residues. Trimming stripped 4 bases from V and 0 bases from J, with 11 bases between. The germline gives CDR1 SGDLS, CDR2 YYNGEE. The CDR3 DNA sequence: TGTGCCAGCAGCCCGGAGGGGAGCTCCTACAATGAGCAGTTCTTC. It is translated as CASSPEGSSYNEQFF. Based on the CDR3 plus reference TRBV9 and TRBJ2-1, the full variable domain is DSGVTQTPKHLITATGQRVTLRCSPRSGDLSVYWYQQSLDQGLQFLIQYYNGEERAKGNILERFSAQQFPDLHSELNLSSLELGDSALYFCASSPEGSSYNEQFFGPGTRLTVL.

This clonotype was seen ten or more times. The chain uses TRBV12-3 or TRBV12-4 and TRBJ1-2; 7 bases are a match to TRBD1. The CDR3 runs 15 residues. V lost 1 base, J lost 7 bases, and 9 bases stayed unmatched. The CDR3 loop is CASSLGFQGETGYTF. CDR3 bases: TGTGCCAGCAGTTTAGGGTTCCAGGGGGAAACTGGCTACACCTTC.

This clonotype was seen repeatedly, ten times or more. The chain joins TRBV12-3 or TRBV12-4 to TRBJ1-1, with D uncertain. CDR3 size: 13 residues. The V end lost 7 bases, the J end lost 3 bases, and 12 bases lay between the germline ends. As DNA, the CDR3 is TGTGCCAGCACCCCCCCTAGGTACACTGAAGCTTTCTTT. Translated, it gives CASTPPRYTEAFF.

This clonotype was recorded many times. The chain is built from TRBV29-1 and TRBJ2-2; the D is unclear. V was clipped by 6 bases and J by 3 bases, with 5 bases between them. Germline V gene lookup returns CDR1 SQVTM and CDR2 ANQGSEA. The CDR3 length is 11 residues. The CDR3 DNA follows: TGCAGCGTAGGGTACACCGGGGAGCTGTTTTTT. Translating it yields CSVGYTGELFF.

This rearrangement joins TRBV20-1 to TRBJ1-1; no firm D call. The germline V gene has CDR1 DFQATT and CDR2 SNEGSKA (reference sequence). The CDR3 extends over 14 amino acids. The V gene lost 5 bases and the J gene lost 1 base, with 14 bases spanning the gap. CDR3 DNA sequence: TGCAGTGCTCATCCGGTCAGCGCGAACACTGAAGCTTTCTTT. It encodes CSAHPVSANTEAFF.

This clonotype occurred many times. The chain links TRBV7-2 to TRBJ2-5, with a weak D call TRBD2 (6 bases). Per germline, CDR1 SGHTA and CDR2 FQGNSA. The length of the CDR3 is 13 residues. V was cut by 3 bases and J by 4 bases, with 9 bases left in between. CDR3 region: CASSFRGLETQYF. In nucleotides, the CDR3 is TGTGCCAGCAGCTTCCGGGGGTTAGAGACCCAGTACTTC.

This clonotype appeared many times. This chain joins TRBV7-3 and TRBJ1-1, with a tentative D call TRBD1 (5 bases). The length of the CDR3 is 13 residues. The V gene lost 7 bases and the J gene lost 1 base, with 10 bases spanning the gap. CDR1 and CDR2 (germline): SGHTA, FQGTGA. The CDR3 here is CASKLTENTEAFF. The CDR3 DNA follows: TGTGCCAGCAAGCTGACAGAGAACACTGAAGCTTTCTTT.

The sample holds many counts of this clonotype. The chain employs TRBV5-5 and TRBJ1-1, with D unclear. Deletions cut 0 bases from V and 1 base from J, with 13 bases between. The CDR3 spans 16 residues. CDR1 is SGHKS and CDR2 is YYEKEE in the germline V gene (reference sequence). CDR3 in DNA: TGTGCCAGCAGCTTGGGTGGGTTACTGGAGAACACTGAAGCTTTCTTT. Its translation is CASSLGGLLENTEAFF. Full variable domain (remainder filled in from reference TRBV5-5 and TRBJ1-1): DAGVTQSPTHLIKTRGQQVTLRCSPISGHKSVSWYQQVLGQGPQFIFQYYEKEERGRGNFPDRFSARQFPNYSSELNVNALLLGDSALYLCASSLGGLLENTEAFFGQGTRLTVV.

Many counts were recorded for this clonotype. The genes are TRBV3-1 and TRBJ2-6; D unclear. Looked up from germline, CDR1 is LGHDT and CDR2 is YNNKEL (reference sequence). The ends were cut back, 0 bases at V and 11 bases at J, with 11 bases in the middle. This CDR3 is built from 14 residues. The CDR3 region has the DNA TGTGCCAGCAGCCAAGACGTCCCGGGCCACGTCCTGACTTTC. Translation gives CASSQDVPGHVLTF.

This clonotype was recorded many times. The V call is TRBV27, the J call TRBJ2-5; weak D call: TRBD1 (5 bases). The CDR3 has 13 residues. V was shortened by 6 bases and J by 2 bases, with 10 bases between the two germline ends. CDR1 is MNHEY and CDR2 is SMNVEV in the germline V gene (reference sequence). In DNA form, the CDR3 reads TGTGCCAGCAGGAGAACAGGTCAAGAGACCCAGTACTTC. It is translated as CASRRTGQETQYF.

In this sample, this clonotype turned up many times. This chain connects TRBV7-2 to TRBJ1-6; no reliable D call. The CDR3 sequence is 11 residues long. The V end lost 5 bases, the J end lost 13 bases, and 9 bases lay between the germline ends. Germline CDR1 and CDR2: SGHTA and FQGNSA. Here the CDR3 reads CASSHSSPLHF. The CDR3 coding sequence is TGTGCCAGCAGCCACAGCTCCCCCCTCCACTTT.

This clonotype was observed at least ten times. This rearrangement joins TRBV20-1 to TRBJ2-2; the D is unclear. Germline V gene lookup returns CDR1 DFQATT and CDR2 SNEGSKA (reference sequence). The length of the CDR3 is 14 residues. Trimming took off 1 base at V and 0 bases at J, with 6 bases between the two ends. The CDR3 DNA reads TGCAGTGCTAGAGGAGCAGCGAACACCGGGGAGCTGTTTTTT. It encodes CSARGAANTGELFF.

This clonotype was seen many times. J is TRBJ1-3 and V is TRBV5-1; a possible D gene is TRBD1 (5 bases). V was clipped by 4 bases and J by 1 base, with 12 bases between them. This CDR3 region has 15 residues. CDR1 and CDR2 (germline): SGHRS, YFSETQ. CDR3: CASSPWPGSGNTIYF. DNA of the CDR3: TGCGCCAGCAGCCCCTGGCCAGGGTCTGGAAACACCATATATTTT.

This clonotype was found a few times. This may come from a read error, since a much larger clone is one base off. The chain links TRBV5-1 to TRBJ2-7, with D unresolved. Between the trimmed V and J ends, which lost 4 bases and 4 bases, there was a span of 15 bases. The CDR3 covers 14 residues. Germline CDR1 is SGHRS and CDR2 is YFSETQ. The CDR3 protein is CASSPRKGPYEQYF. CDR3 DNA: TGCGCCAGCAGCCCGAGAAAGGGCCCTTACGAGCAGTACTTC.

This clonotype was seen many times. The chain combines TRBV7-8 with TRBJ2-1; the D gene is possibly TRBD1 (6 bases). CDR1 is SGHVS and CDR2 is FQNEAQ in the germline V gene. This CDR3 has 16 amino acids. Trimming left V 4 bases short and J 1 base short, with 14 bases between. Here the CDR3 reads CASSSRTAFSYNEQFF. The CDR3 DNA sequence: TGTGCCAGCAGCTCCCGGACAGCCTTTTCCTACAATGAGCAGTTCTTC.

Ten or more counts support this clonotype. The genes are TRBV5-1 and TRBJ2-1, with a weak D call TRBD1 (6 bases). With 3 bases removed from V and 0 bases from J, the gap between germline ends came to 7 bases. CDR1 and CDR2 (germline): SGHRS, YFSETQ. The CDR3 extends over 14 amino acids. The CDR3 sequence: CASSYRDSYNEQFF. CDR3 bases: TGCGCCAGCAGCTACAGGGACTCCTACAATGAGCAGTTCTTC.

This clonotype appeared many times. The CDR3 DNA reads as TGTGCCAGCAGCCGCAACAGGGACGGCAATCAGCCCCAGCATTTT. It translates to CASSRNRDGNQPQHF. The V and J genes are TRBV27 and TRBJ1-5; TRBD1 might be the D (6 bases). The germline V and J ends were trimmed by 6 bases and 2 bases, with 14 bases remaining between them. From germline, CDR1 is MNHEY and CDR2 SMNVEV (reference sequence). The CDR3 spans 15 residues.

This clonotype was seen a handful of times. Possible read error: a much larger clone is one base away. The rearrangement uses TRBV5-1 and TRBJ1-2; a weak D match, TRBD1 (6 bases). This CDR3 contains 13 residues. Germline values: CDR1 SGHRS, CDR2 YFSETQ. V was clipped by 1 base and J by 8 bases, with 12 bases between them. CDR3 region: CASSLNGQKGYTF. DNA for the CDR3: TGCGCCAGCAGCTTGAACGGACAGAAGGGCTACACCTTC.

This clonotype occurred many times. The chain combines TRBV3-1 with TRBJ2-1; D gene unclear. The ends were cut back, 4 bases at V and 10 bases at J, with 11 bases in the middle. The CDR3 runs to 12 residues. CDR1 and CDR2 (germline): LGHDT, YNNKEL (reference sequence). The CDR3 loop reads CASSPSFREQFF. CDR3 sequence (DNA): TGTGCCAGCAGCCCAAGTTTCCGGGAGCAGTTCTTC.

In its sample, this clonotype was seen many times. This chain links TRBV18 with TRBJ2-7; TRBD1 or TRBD2 may be the D gene (5 bases each). Trimming stripped 3 bases from V and 0 bases from J, with 15 bases between. The CDR3 sequence is 16 residues long. Germline CDR1 reads KGHSH; CDR2 reads LQKENI. The CDR3 DNA follows: TGTGCCAGCTCACCGTTTGGGACGGGGAGCTCCTACGAGCAGTACTTC. Encoded protein: CASSPFGTGSSYEQYF. Filled out from reference TRBV18 and TRBJ2-7, the complete variable domain reads NAGVMQNPRHLVRRRGQEARLRCSPMKGHSHVYWYRQLPEEGLKFMVYLQKENIIDESGMPKERFSAEFPKEGPSILRIQQVVRGDSAAYFCASSPFGTGSSYEQYFGPGTRLTVT.

There are many counts of this clonotype. The chain employs TRBV18 and TRBJ2-3; TRBD2 matches at 15 bases. Germline V gives CDR1 KGHSH, CDR2 LQKENI. The CDR3 runs to 17 residues. V lost 5 bases, J lost 3 bases, and 6 bases stayed unmatched. The CDR3 spells CASSTTGTSGGTDTQYF. CDR3 coding DNA: TGTGCCAGCTCAACTACCGGGACTAGCGGGGGGACAGATACGCAGTATTTT. The whole variable domain, filled in from reference TRBV18 and TRBJ2-3, reads NAGVMQNPRHLVRRRGQEARLRCSPMKGHSHVYWYRQLPEEGLKFMVYLQKENIIDESGMPKERFSAEFPKEGPSILRIQQVVRGDSAAYFCASSTTGTSGGTDTQYFGPGTRLTVL.

This clonotype was detected ten times or more. The J gene is TRBJ2-2, the V gene TRBV19; D remains ambiguous. CDR1 and CDR2 from the germline V gene are LNHDA and SQIVND (reference sequence). Deletions cut 9 bases from V and 4 bases from J, with 9 bases between. There are 12 residues in the CDR3. The CDR3 nucleotides are TGTGCCAGCAAGCGATTCACCGGGGAGCTGTTTTTT. Amino acid sequence: CASKRFTGELFF.

There are many counts of this clonotype. The V call is TRBV20-1, the J call TRBJ2-6, with D possibly matching TRBD1 (6 bases). V lost 6 bases, J lost 0 bases, and 18 bases lay in between. The CDR3 runs to 17 residues. From germline, CDR1 is DFQATT and CDR2 SNEGSKA (reference sequence). CDR3 nucleotide sequence: TGCAGTGCGGAACGTACGGGACACAACTCTGGGGCCAACGTCCTGACTTTC. It is translated as CSAERTGHNSGANVLTF.

This clonotype was counted at least ten times. The V gene is TRBV7-2, the J gene TRBJ2-4, with 8 nucleotides matching TRBD2. The CDR3 spans 13 residues. The trim removed 1 base at V and 16 bases at J, leaving 9 bases unmatched. Germline V gene lookup returns CDR1 SGHTA and CDR2 FQGNSA. The CDR3 loop is CASSLDGSGVEYF. DNA of the CDR3: TGTGCCAGCAGCTTAGATGGTAGCGGGGTTGAATACTTC.

This clonotype has at least ten counts. J is TRBJ1-2 and V is TRBV12-3 or TRBV12-4; 7 nucleotides match TRBD1. The length of the CDR3 is 15 residues. V lost 5 bases and J lost 0; bases outside the gene matches: 6. The CDR3 loop reads CASSPGDRANYGYTF. CDR3 DNA sequence: TGTGCCAGCAGTCCTGGGGACAGAGCTAACTATGGCTACACCTTC.